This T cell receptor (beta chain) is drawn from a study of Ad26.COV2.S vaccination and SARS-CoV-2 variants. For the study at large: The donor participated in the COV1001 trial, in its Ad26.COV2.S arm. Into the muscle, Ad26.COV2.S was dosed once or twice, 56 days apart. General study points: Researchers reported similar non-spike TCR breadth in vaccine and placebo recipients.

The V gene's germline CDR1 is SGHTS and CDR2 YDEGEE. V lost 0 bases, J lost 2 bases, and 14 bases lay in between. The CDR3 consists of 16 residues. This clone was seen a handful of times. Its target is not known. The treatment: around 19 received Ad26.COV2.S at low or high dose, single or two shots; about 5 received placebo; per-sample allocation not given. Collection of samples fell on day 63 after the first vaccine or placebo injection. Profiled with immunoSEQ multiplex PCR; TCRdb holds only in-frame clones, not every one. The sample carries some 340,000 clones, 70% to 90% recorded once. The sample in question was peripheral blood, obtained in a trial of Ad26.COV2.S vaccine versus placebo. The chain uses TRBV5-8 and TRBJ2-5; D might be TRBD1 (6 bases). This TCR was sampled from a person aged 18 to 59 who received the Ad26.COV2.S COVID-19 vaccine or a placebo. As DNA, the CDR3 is TGTGCCAGCAGCTTGGTTGGGACGGGACAACAAGAGACCCAGTACTTC. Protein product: CASSLVGTGQQETQYF.